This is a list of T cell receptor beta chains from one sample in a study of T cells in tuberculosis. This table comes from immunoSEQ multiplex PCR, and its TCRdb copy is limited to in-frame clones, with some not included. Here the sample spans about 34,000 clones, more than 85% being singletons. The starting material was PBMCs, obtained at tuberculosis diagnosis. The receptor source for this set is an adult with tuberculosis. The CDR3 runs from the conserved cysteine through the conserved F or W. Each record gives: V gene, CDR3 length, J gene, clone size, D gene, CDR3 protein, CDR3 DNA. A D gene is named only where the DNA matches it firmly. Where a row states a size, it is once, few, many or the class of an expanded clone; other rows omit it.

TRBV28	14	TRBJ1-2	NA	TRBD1	CASSQGQGAYGYTF	TGTGCCAGCAGTCAGGGACAGGGGGCATATGGCTACACCTTC
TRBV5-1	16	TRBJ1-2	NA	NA	CASRTPTEGYDYGYTF	TGCGCCAGCCGTACCCCCACTGAGGGCTACGACTATGGCTACACCTTC
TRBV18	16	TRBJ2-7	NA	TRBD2	CASSPPGGSPYSEQYF	TGTGCCAGCTCACCACCGGGCGGGAGCCCTTATTCGGAGCAGTACTTC
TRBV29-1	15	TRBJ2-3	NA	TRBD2	CSVEGSGGHTDTQYF	TGCAGCGTTGAAGGGAGCGGGGGGCACACAGATACGCAGTATTTT
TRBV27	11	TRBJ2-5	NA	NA	CASSRAPQWYF	TGTGCCAGCAGCAGGGCCCCCCAGTGGTACTTC
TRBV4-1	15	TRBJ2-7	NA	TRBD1	CASSLRTGENYEQYF	TGCGCCAGCAGCCTCAGGACAGGGGAAAACTACGAGCAGTACTTC
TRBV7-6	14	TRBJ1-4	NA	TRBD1	CASSLTGPGEKLFF	TGTGCCAGCAGCTTGACAGGGCCTGGTGAAAAACTGTTTTTT
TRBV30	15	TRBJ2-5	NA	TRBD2	CAWSVHSGGRETQYF	TGTGCCTGGAGTGTACATTCGGGGGGGCGCGAGACCCAGTACTTC
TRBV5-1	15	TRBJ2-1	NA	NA	CASSVKWGSSNEQFF	TGCGCCAGCAGCGTGAAGTGGGGCTCTAGTAATGAGCAGTTCTTC
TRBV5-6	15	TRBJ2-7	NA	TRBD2	CASSLGLAGIEKQYF	TGTGCCAGCAGCTTGGGGCTAGCGGGAATCGAGAAGCAGTACTTC
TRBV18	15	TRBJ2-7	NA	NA	CASSPPGGPSYEQYF	TGTGCCAGCTCACCACCGGGGGGACCATCCTACGAGCAGTACTTC
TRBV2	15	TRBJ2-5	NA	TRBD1	CASSENGQGGETQYF	TGTGCCAGCAGTGAAAACGGACAGGGCGGAGAGACCCAGTACTTC
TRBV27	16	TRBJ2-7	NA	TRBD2	CASSLSPRGANYEQYF	TGTGCCAGCAGTTTATCCCCGCGGGGGGCTAACTACGAGCAGTACTTC
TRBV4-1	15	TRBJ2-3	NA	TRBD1	CASSQVGGGTDTQYF	TGCGCCAGCAGCCAAGTAGGGGGCGGCACAGATACGCAGTATTTT
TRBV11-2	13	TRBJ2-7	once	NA	CASSRGKSYEQYF	TGTGCCAGCTCCCGGGGGAAATCCTACGAGCAGTACTTC
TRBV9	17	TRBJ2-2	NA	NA	CASSTSTGGENTGELFF	TGTGCCAGCAGCACCTCAACAGGGGGGGAGAACACCGGGGAGCTGTTTTTT
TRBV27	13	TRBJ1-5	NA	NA	CASSPEVDQPQHF	TGTGCCAGCAGTCCTGAGGTCGATCAGCCCCAGCATTTT